This T cell receptor (beta chain) was sequenced in a study of CD8 T cells in Susac syndrome. Random-hexamer reverse transcription was applied to roughly 0.5 to 1 ug RNA. TCRdb processed the immunoSEQ multiplex PCR reads anew with MiXCR; each CDR3 protein has one entry. This sample has hundreds of thousands of distinct CDR3 sequences; 95% occur once, and the top ten carry 0.095%. The authors sequenced TCR beta from blood CD8+ and CD4+ T cells. V shed 1 base and J shed 4 bases, with 11 bases lying between them. Germline V gene lookup returns CDR1 MGHRA and CDR2 YSYEKL. The CDR3 runs 14 residues. The sequence derives from a human donor with multiple sclerosis. The V gene is TRBV4-1, the J gene TRBJ2-7; unclear D gene. Material for sequencing was CD4+ T cells from PBMCs. The CDR3, as DNA: TGCGCCAGCAGCCAAGGGGCGTTCCCGTACGAGCAGTACTTC. This sequence encodes CASSQGAFPYEQYF.